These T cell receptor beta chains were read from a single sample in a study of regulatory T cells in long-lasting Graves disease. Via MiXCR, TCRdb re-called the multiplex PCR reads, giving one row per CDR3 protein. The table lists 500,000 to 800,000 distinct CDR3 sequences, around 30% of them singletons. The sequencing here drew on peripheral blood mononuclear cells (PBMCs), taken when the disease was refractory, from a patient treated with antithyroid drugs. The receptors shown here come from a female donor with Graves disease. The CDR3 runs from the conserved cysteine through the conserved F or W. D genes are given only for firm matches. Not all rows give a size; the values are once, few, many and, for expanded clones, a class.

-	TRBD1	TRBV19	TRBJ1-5	TGTGCCAGTAGTGACAGGGGCTCGGGCTCCAATCAGCCCCAGCATTTT	CASSDRGSGSNQPQHF
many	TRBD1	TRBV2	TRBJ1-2	TGTGCCAGCAGGACTGTGACGGGACAGGGAAGGCATGGCTACACCTTC	CASRTVTGQGRHGYTF
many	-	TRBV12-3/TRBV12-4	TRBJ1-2	TGTGCCAGCAGTACCCGGACTTTTTATGGCTACACCTTC	CASSTRTFYGYTF
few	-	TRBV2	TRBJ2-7	TGTGCCAGCAGTGATATGGGGGAGTTACCCTACGAGCAGTACTTC	CASSDMGELPYEQYF
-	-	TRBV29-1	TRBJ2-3	TGCAGCGTTGGGGGGAAAGGACTGTCAAGCACAGATACGCAGTATTTT	CSVGGKGLSSTDTQYF
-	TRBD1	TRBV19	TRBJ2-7	TGTGCCAGTAGTATCGGGACAGAGTTCTACGAGCAGTACTTC	CASSIGTEFYEQYF
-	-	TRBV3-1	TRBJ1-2	TGTGCCAGCAGCCAAGCCGGGGAAAGCGGCTACACCTTC	CASSQAGESGYTF
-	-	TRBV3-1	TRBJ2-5	TGTGCCAGCAGCGTAGAATCGGGTACCCAGTACTTC	CASSVESGTQYF
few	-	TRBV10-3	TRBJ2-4	TGTGCCATCAGGGGAGTAGCCAAAAACATTCAGTACTTC	CAIRGVAKNIQYF
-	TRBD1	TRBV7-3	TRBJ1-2	TGTGCCAGCAGCTTAACCGGGACAGGGGGCTATGGCTACACCTTC	CASSLTGTGGYGYTF
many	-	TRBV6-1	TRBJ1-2	TGTGCCAGCATGAATCTGCGGAGCTATGGCTACACCTTC	CASMNLRSYGYTF
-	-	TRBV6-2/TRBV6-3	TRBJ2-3	TGTGCCAGCAGTTACTCACTCAGCCGAGGCACAGATACGCAGTATTTT	CASSYSLSRGTDTQYF
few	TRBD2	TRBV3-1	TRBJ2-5	TGTGCCAGCAGCCAAGGAAAGGGACTAGCGGGTCCCCAAGAGACCCAGTACTTC	CASSQGKGLAGPQETQYF
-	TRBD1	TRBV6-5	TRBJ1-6	TGTGCCAGCAGTTACTCGAGCAGGGGGCGCTTGGTTAATTCACCCCTCCACTTT	CASSYSSRGRLVNSPLHF
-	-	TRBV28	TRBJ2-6	TGTGCCAGCAGTTTTGACGGCTCTGGGGCCAACGTCCTGACTTTC	CASSFDGSGANVLTF
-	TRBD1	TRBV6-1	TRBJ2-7	TGTGCCAGCCAAGACCCGGGACAGGGAGGGGAGCAGTACTTC	CASQDPGQGGEQYF
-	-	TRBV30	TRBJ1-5	TGTGCCTGGAGAATAGGGCCCAATCAGCCCCAGCATTTT	CAWRIGPNQPQHF
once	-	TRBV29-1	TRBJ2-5	TGCAGCGTTGCGCACAGGGCGGGTGCGGAGACCCAGTACTTC	CSVAHRAGAETQYF
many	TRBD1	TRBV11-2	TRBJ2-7	TGTGCCAGCAGCCTAGGGTGGGACAGCTCCTACGAGCAGTACTTC	CASSLGWDSSYEQYF
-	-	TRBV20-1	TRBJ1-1	TGCAGTGCTAGAGATGACCGTCTGCGGGGGCGAGTGGGGAACACTGAAGCTTTCTTT	CSARDDRLRGRVGNTEAFF
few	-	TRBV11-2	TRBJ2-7	TGTGCCAGCAGCTTAGGGACCGTCCCAAACCCCTACGAGCAGTACTTC	CASSLGTVPNPYEQYF
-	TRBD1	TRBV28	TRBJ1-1	TGTGCCAGCCGGGACAGTGTTATGAACACTGAAGCTTTCTTT	CASRDSVMNTEAFF
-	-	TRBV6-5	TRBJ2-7	TGTGCCAGCAGTTACTTTGTTTCAGGGGGGGCCTACGAGCAGTACTTC	CASSYFVSGGAYEQYF
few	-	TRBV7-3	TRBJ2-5	TGTGCCAGCAGCTTAACGGGAGGCCGAGGGGAGATCCAGTACTTC	CASSLTGGRGEIQYF
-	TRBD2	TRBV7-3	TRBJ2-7	TGTGCCAGCAGCTTTGAGCGGGAGGGTGAGCAGTACTTC	CASSFEREGEQYF
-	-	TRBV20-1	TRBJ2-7	TGCAGTGCTAGAACCTCCGGGCCCGGAACCTACGAGCAGTACTTC	CSARTSGPGTYEQYF
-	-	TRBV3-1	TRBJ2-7	TGTGCCAGCAGCCAAGGGTCCCCTGGAAGGGAGCAGTACTTC	CASSQGSPGREQYF
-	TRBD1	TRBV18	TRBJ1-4	TGTGCCAGCTCACCTGACAGGGTGAGTGAAAAACTGTTTTTT	CASSPDRVSEKLFF
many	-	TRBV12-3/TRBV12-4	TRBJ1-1	TGTGCCAGCATCTGGAACACTGAAGCTTTCTTT	CASIWNTEAFF
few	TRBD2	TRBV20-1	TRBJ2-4	TGCAGTGCTACGAGCGGGAGAGGGGCGGGAAACATTCAGTACTTC	CSATSGRGAGNIQYF
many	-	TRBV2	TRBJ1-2	TGTGCCAGCACGAACTCTCTACAGACTAACTATGGCTACACCTTC	CASTNSLQTNYGYTF